This T cell receptor (beta chain) was recorded in a study of post-analysis software for immune sequencing data. Whole-study findings and limits: With TRBV5-6, TRBV5-1 and TRBV20-1 included, about five TRBV segments were more frequent in patients than in controls.

The CDR3 is 16 amino acids. Germline V gene lookup returns CDR1 SNHLY and CDR2 FYNNEI. Unmatched junction bases numbered 9, after V lost 4 bases and J lost 6 bases. Worth noting for this clonotype: The antigen is unknown.

Unique molecular identifiers tagged the TCR beta cDNA libraries. T cells numbering about 0.85 to 10 million yielded some 480,000 cDNA molecules. TCRdb itself ran the PCR reads through MiXCR, one entry per CDR3 protein. The data show about 540,000 distinct CDR3 sequences, with 30% to 40% seen just once and 6% held by the top ten. The rearrangement links TRBV2 to TRBJ2-3, with 11 bases identical to TRBD2. The sequencing sample was made of blood. The TCR comes from a girl aged 2 to 17 with multiple sclerosis. The CDR3 region is CASSVELAGVSDTQYF. CDR3 coding DNA: TGTGCCAGCAGTGTCGAACTAGCGGGGGTTTCGGATACGCAGTATTTT.